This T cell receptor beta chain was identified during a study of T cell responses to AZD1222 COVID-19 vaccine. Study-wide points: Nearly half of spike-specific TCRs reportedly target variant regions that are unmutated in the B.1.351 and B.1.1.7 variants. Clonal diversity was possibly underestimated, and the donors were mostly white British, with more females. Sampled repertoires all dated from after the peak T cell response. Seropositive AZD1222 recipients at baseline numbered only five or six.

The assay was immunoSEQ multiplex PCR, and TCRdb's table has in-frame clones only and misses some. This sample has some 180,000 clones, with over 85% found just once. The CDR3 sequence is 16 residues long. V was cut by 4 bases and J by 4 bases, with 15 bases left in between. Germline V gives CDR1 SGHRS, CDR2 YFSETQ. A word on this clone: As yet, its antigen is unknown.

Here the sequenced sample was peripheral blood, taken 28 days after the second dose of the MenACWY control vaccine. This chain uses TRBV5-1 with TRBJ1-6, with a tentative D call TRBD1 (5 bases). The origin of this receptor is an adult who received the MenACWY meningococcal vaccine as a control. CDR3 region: CASSPGVGGYNSPLHF. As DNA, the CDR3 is TGCGCCAGCAGCCCAGGAGTGGGGGGTTATAATTCACCCCTCCACTTT.